Listed below are T cell receptor beta chains from one sample, sequenced in a study of OX40 agonist ivuxolimab in advanced cancers. This table comes from immunoSEQ multiplex PCR, and its TCRdb copy is limited to in-frame clones, with some not included. Among 22,000 or so clones listed, around 80% were seen once. The specimen comprised CD4+ or CD8+ T cells sorted from blood, sampled in a trial of the OX40 agonist ivuxolimab. The receptors were sampled from an adult with an advanced solid tumor such as melanoma, head and neck, liver or kidney cancer. The CDR3 runs from the conserved cysteine through the conserved F or W. A D gene is named only where the DNA matches it firmly. For some rows the clone size is stated as once, few or many, or as a class when expanded; others skip it.

TRBV15	TRBJ2-7	NA	NA	CATSRDIRPRQLEQYF	TGTGCCACCAGCAGAGATATTCGTCCTCGACAGTTAGAGCAGTACTTC
TRBV2	TRBJ2-2	NA	TRBD1	CASSFGQGYTGELFF	TGTGCCAGCAGTTTTGGACAGGGATACACCGGGGAGCTGTTTTTT
TRBV5-1	TRBJ2-3	NA	NA	CASSPAWEFSDTQYF	TGCGCCAGCAGTCCAGCCTGGGAGTTTTCAGATACGCAGTATTTT
TRBV7-9	TRBJ2-7	few	NA	CASRSGHEQYF	TGTGCCAGCAGGTCAGGGCACGAGCAGTACTTC
TRBV2	TRBJ2-7	NA	NA	CADGTPKSGTYEQYF	TGTGCCGATGGGACCCCCAAAAGTGGTACCTACGAGCAGTACTTC
TRBV27	TRBJ1-2	NA	TRBD1	CASSFSTQGLYGYTF	TGTGCCAGCAGTTTCTCTACACAGGGGCTATATGGCTACACCTTC
TRBV7-9	TRBJ2-1	NA	TRBD2	CASSTLQGTSGDNEQFF	TGTGCCAGCAGCACGCTACAGGGGACTAGCGGTGACAATGAGCAGTTCTTC
TRBV28	TRBJ2-3	NA	NA	CASSPLGAEADTQYF	TGTGCCAGCAGTCCCCTAGGGGCGGAGGCAGATACGCAGTATTTT
TRBV2	TRBJ2-7	NA	TRBD2	CASSTSGSGYEQYF	TGTGCCAGCAGCACTAGCGGGAGTGGCTACGAGCAGTACTTC
TRBV7-6	TRBJ1-3	once	NA	CASSLDVIHSGNTIYF	TGTGCCAGCAGCTTAGATGTCATCCACTCTGGAAACACCATATATTTT
TRBV15	TRBJ1-5	NA	NA	CATSSLGLYQPQHF	TGTGCCACCAGCAGTTTGGGCCTCTATCAGCCCCAGCATTTT
TRBV6-5	TRBJ1-2	NA	NA	CASSPTSFYGYTF	TGTGCCAGCAGCCCCACCTCCTTCTATGGCTACACCTTC
TRBV27	TRBJ2-7	NA	NA	CASSLYNYEQYF	TGTGCCAGCAGTTTATACAACTACGAGCAGTACTTC
TRBV9	TRBJ2-1	few	TRBD1	CASSAPTGGRLNEQFF	TGTGCCAGCAGCGCGCCCACAGGGGGCAGGTTGAATGAGCAGTTCTTC
TRBV6-6	TRBJ2-1	NA	NA	CASSSSSYNEQFF	TGTGCCAGCAGTTCGAGCTCCTACAATGAGCAGTTCTTC
TRBV4-2	TRBJ2-1	NA	TRBD2	CASSQDLAGGPYNEQFF	TGTGCCAGCAGCCAAGACCTAGCGGGAGGGCCCTACAATGAGCAGTTCTTC
TRBV11-2	TRBJ1-5	medium-sized	NA	CASRPPGQFSNQPQHF	TGTGCCAGCAGGCCCCCCGGACAGTTTAGCAATCAGCCCCAGCATTTT
TRBV28	TRBJ1-2	once	NA	CASSLVPGERNGYTF	TGTGCCAGCAGTTTAGTTCCCGGGGAACGGAATGGCTACACCTTC
TRBV28	TRBJ2-7	NA	TRBD1	CASRPSRGLGEQYF	TGTGCCAGCAGACCCTCTAGGGGGCTTGGGGAGCAGTACTTC
TRBV9	TRBJ2-7	NA	NA	CASSPSTPRYEQYF	TGTGCCAGCAGCCCTTCCACACCCCGATACGAGCAGTACTTC
TRBV7-3	TRBJ2-5	once	TRBD1	CASSPQGSSETQYF	TGTGCCAGCAGTCCACAGGGGTCGTCGGAGACCCAGTACTTC
TRBV28	TRBJ1-1	NA	NA	CASSLEPRTEAFF	TGTGCCAGCAGTTTGGAGCCCCGCACTGAAGCTTTCTTT
TRBV6-6	TRBJ1-1	few	NA	CASSYVRGKNTEAFF	TGTGCCAGCAGTTACGTGAGGGGGAAGAACACTGAAGCTTTCTTT
TRBV28	TRBJ1-5	NA	NA	CASSFLGYVNQPQHF	TGTGCCAGCAGTTTTTTAGGGTATGTTAATCAGCCCCAGCATTTT
TRBV6-4	TRBJ2-2	few	NA	CASSPGGAGELFF	TGTGCCAGCAGTCCGGGGGGCGCCGGGGAGCTGTTTTTT
TRBV27	TRBJ1-1	NA	NA	CASNKGGTGTEAFF	TGTGCCAGCAATAAGGGGGGTACGGGCACTGAAGCTTTCTTT
TRBV2	TRBJ2-3	NA	NA	CASRGGQYTDTQYF	TGTGCCAGCAGGGGGGGACAGTACACAGATACGCAGTATTTT
TRBV2	TRBJ1-3	once	NA	CASSEAAGTGNTIYF	TGTGCCAGCAGTGAGGCGGCCGGAACTGGAAACACCATATATTTT
TRBV10-3	TRBJ1-1	NA	NA	CAISESGNTEAFF	TGTGCCATCAGTGAGTCGGGGAACACTGAAGCTTTCTTT
TRBV28	TRBJ2-1	once	TRBD2	CASSLLAGANNEQFF	TGTGCCAGCAGTTTATTAGCGGGGGCCAACAATGAGCAGTTCTTC
TRBV11-2	TRBJ1-3	NA	TRBD1	CASSIEQGSSGNTIYF	TGTGCCAGCAGCATTGAACAGGGGAGCTCTGGAAACACCATATATTTT